This T cell receptor beta chain was captured by sequencing in a study of cytomegalovirus exposure and HLA in healthy donors. General study results and limits: Specific recognition of CMV antigens was confirmed in vitro for a few chains (all CMV-associated). Most likely, a cluster of highly shared sequence variants arose as a sequencing artifact. It was reported that TCR beta sequences correctly inferred the HLA-A and HLA-B alleles for most subjects.

PCR was performed using 60 Vbeta and 13 Jbeta primers. Profiling relied on immunoSEQ multiplex PCR, and the TCRdb table lists in-frame clones only, not all of them. In the table there are approximately 150,000 clones, roughly 80% of which are singletons. This CDR3 spans 17 amino acids. The germline V gene encodes CDR1 LGHNT and CDR2 FRNRAP. With V trimmed by 1 base and J by 4 bases, 11 bases remained unmatched. As regards this clone: What it binds is not known.

The chain links TRBV12-5 to TRBJ2-3; 7 positions match TRBD2. The sample was PBMCs. This clonotype originated in a woman aged 50 to 65 in good health and CMV-seropositive. The CDR3: CASGLGFFGGLPDTQYF. In DNA, the CDR3 is TGTGCTAGTGGTTTGGGGTTTTTCGGGGGGTTGCCAGATACGCAGTATTTT.